These 30 T cell receptor beta chains came from one sample sequenced in a study of blood T cell repertoires in COVID-19. The repertoire was sequenced with immunoSEQ multiplex PCR; TCRdb's copy has only in-frame clones and lacks some. The sample includes around 100,000 clones, approximately 80% of them seen just once. Source material: peripheral blood. These receptors were obtained from a woman between 70 and 85 years old with acute or convalescent COVID-19.

The rearrangement uses TRBV27 and TRBJ2-7; possible D gene TRBD1, 6 bases. Germline values: CDR1 MNHEY, CDR2 SMNVEV (reference sequence). V was clipped by 0 bases and J by 3 bases, with 9 bases between them. CDR3 length: 14 residues. CDR3 bases: TGTGCCAGCAGTTTATCATTAGGGGGCTACGAGCAGTACTTC. This codes for CASSLSLGGYEQYF.

The chain combines TRBV11-2 with TRBJ2-1; TRBD2 matches 12 bases. Trimming removed 1 base from V and 6 bases from J; junction bases left unmatched: 1. CDR1 is SGHAT and CDR2 is FQNNGV in the germline V gene. The CDR3 is made up of 15 amino acids. CDR3: CASSLALAGGNEQFF. In DNA, the CDR3 is TGTGCCAGCAGCTTAGCACTAGCGGGGGGCAATGAGCAGTTCTTC.

The chain couples TRBV20-1 to TRBJ2-3; perhaps TRBD1 as D (5 bases). Germline V lookup: CDR1 DFQATT, CDR2 SNEGSKA (reference sequence). The V and J ends lost 3 bases and 7 bases respectively, with 44 bases between them. The CDR3 loop spans 23 amino acids. DNA for the CDR3: TGCAGTGCTAGTCAGGGCTATGGGCTCCGAGGTCGAGACGGACCTTTTGTGTTGCATACGCAGTATTTT. The encoded protein is CSASQGYGLRGRDGPFVLHTQYF.

The V gene is TRBV24-1, the J gene TRBJ2-2; tentatively, D is TRBD1 (6 bases). The length of the CDR3 is 14 residues. The V gene lost 5 bases and the J gene lost 3 bases, with 9 bases spanning the gap. CDR1 is KGHDR, CDR2 SFDVKD, per germline. CDR3 nucleotides: TGTGCCACCAGTGTGGGGACACACACCGGGGAGCTGTTTTTT. It yields the protein CATSVGTHTGELFF.

The chain combines TRBV9 with TRBJ1-1, with a tentative D call TRBD1 (6 bases). V lost 0 bases and J 4 bases, leaving 10 bases between the germline ends. Per germline, CDR1 SGDLS and CDR2 YYNGEE. This CDR3 has 14 amino acids. CDR3 loop: CASSVVGAGTEAFF. DNA of the CDR3: TGTGCCAGCAGCGTAGTGGGGGCGGGCACTGAAGCTTTCTTT.

CDR3 sequence (DNA): TGCAGTGCTAGTCAGGGGGGCCGCGACTACACCTTC. Translation: CSASQGGRDYTF. The chain combines TRBV20-1 with TRBJ1-2; 7 bases agree with TRBD1. The CDR3 has 12 residues. The V segment lost 3 bases and the J segment 10 bases; nucleotides outside the gene matches: 8. The germline gives CDR1 DFQATT, CDR2 SNEGSKA (reference sequence).

The chain uses TRBV19 and TRBJ1-1; D gene ambiguous. The CDR3 runs 15 residues. CDR1 and CDR2 (germline): LNHDA, SQIVND (reference sequence). V lost 1 base to trimming and J lost 1 base, with 10 bases between them. The CDR3 sequence: CASSIGAARNTEAFF. The CDR3 bases are TGTGCCAGTAGTATAGGGGCAGCTCGGAACACTGAAGCTTTCTTT.

The chain links TRBV19 to TRBJ1-5; D possibly corresponds to TRBD1 (6 bases). V was trimmed by 3 bases and J by 2 bases, leaving 17 bases between them. There are 17 residues in the CDR3. The germline CDR1 and CDR2 sequences are LNHDA and SQIVND (reference sequence). The CDR3 spells CASSIGQTRLGNQPQHF. CDR3 in DNA: TGTGCCAGTAGTATTGGACAGACAAGGTTAGGCAATCAGCCCCAGCATTTT.

The chain carries TRBV7-8 and TRBJ2-3, with D possibly being TRBD2 (6 bases). V gave up 2 bases and J gave up 0 bases, with 9 bases separating them. The CDR3 totals 15 residues. Germline V gene sequence: CDR1 SGHVS, CDR2 FQNEAQ. This chain's CDR3 is CASSLMAGSTDTQYF. In nucleotides, the CDR3 is TGTGCCAGCAGCTTAATGGCGGGGAGCACAGATACGCAGTATTTT.

This chain joins TRBV9 and TRBJ1-1, with no clear D. Germline assignment: CDR1 SGDLS and CDR2 YYNGEE. V was pared by 0 bases and J by 4 bases, with 7 bases between. This CDR3 spans 13 amino acids. The CDR3 DNA reads as TGTGCCAGCAGCGTAGAGGCGGGCACTGAAGCTTTCTTT. Amino acids: CASSVEAGTEAFF. Full variable domain (outside the CDR3, taken from reference TRBV9 and TRBJ1-1): DSGVTQTPKHLITATGQRVTLRCSPRSGDLSVYWYQQSLDQGLQFLIQYYNGEERAKGNILERFSAQQFPDLHSELNLSSLELGDSALYFCASSVEAGTEAFFGQGTRLTVV.

This sequence joins TRBV2 and TRBJ1-5; tentative D call: TRBD1 (5 bases). Germline V gene data show CDR1 as SNHLY and CDR2 as FYNNEI. This CDR3 region has 13 residues. Trimming stripped 9 bases from V and 5 bases from J, with 14 bases between. DNA for the CDR3: TGTGCCAGTTGGGGGGGGGTTGATCAGCCCCAGCATTTT. Protein sequence: CASWGGVDQPQHF.

The table lists this clone with many counts. V and J are TRBV7-3 and TRBJ2-2; the D is unclear. Germline V gene data show CDR1 as SGHTA and CDR2 as FQGTGA. The CDR3 spans 13 residues. V was shortened by 2 bases and J by 4 bases, with 5 bases between the two germline ends. This CDR3 reads CASSLGATGELFF. The DNA of the CDR3 is TGTGCCAGCAGCTTAGGAGCCACCGGGGAGCTGTTTTTT. Complete variable domain (other parts from reference TRBV7-3 and TRBJ2-2): GAGVSQTPSNKVTEKGKYVELRCDPISGHTALYWYRQSLGQGPEFLIYFQGTGAADDSGLPNDRFFAVRPEGSVSTLKIQRTERGDSAVYLCASSLGATGELFFGEGSRLTVL.

This sequence joins TRBV11-1 and TRBJ1-2; TRBD1 aligns across 12 bases. Germline V gives CDR1 SGHAT, CDR2 FQDESV (reference sequence). The CDR3 has 12 amino acids. V gave up 9 bases and J gave up 8 bases; unmatched junction bases: 4. Written as DNA, the CDR3 is TGTGCCAGTCGGGACAGGGGGCACGGCTACACCTTC. This codes for CASRDRGHGYTF.

The chain has TRBV5-1 and TRBJ1-6, with D perhaps matching TRBD1 (6 bases). CDR1 and CDR2 (germline): SGHRS, YFSETQ. This CDR3 comprises 14 residues. The V and J ends lost 4 bases and 14 bases respectively, with 19 bases between them. CDR3 DNA sequence: TGCGCCAGCAGCGTAACAGGGTCTGAGAGGGCCCTCCACTTT. This encodes CASSVTGSERALHF.

V and J are TRBV9 and TRBJ2-1; tentative D call: TRBD2 (6 bases). Germline values: CDR1 SGDLS, CDR2 YYNGEE. The CDR3 length is 14 residues. V dropped 0 bases and J dropped 9 bases, with 13 bases sitting between them. The CDR3 is CASSVGSRGGEQFF. CDR3 DNA sequence: TGTGCCAGCAGCGTAGGCTCGAGGGGAGGTGAGCAGTTCTTC.

The CDR3 is CASSAGQGFNQPQHF. The CDR3 nucleotides read TGTGCCAGTAGCGCGGGACAGGGGTTCAATCAGCCCCAGCATTTT. The genes are TRBV19 and TRBJ1-5, with TRBD1 matching 10 bases. CDR3 size: 15 residues. Looked up from germline, CDR1 is LNHDA and CDR2 is SQIVND (reference sequence). The V segment lost 6 bases and the J segment 3 bases; nucleotides outside the gene matches: 5.

This clone has just a few counts. V usage is TRBV5-1 and J usage is TRBJ2-7; TRBD1 is a possible D gene (6 bases). Trimming removed 5 bases at V and 5 bases at J, with 17 bases between. CDR1 and CDR2 from the germline V gene are SGHRS and YFSETQ. The CDR3 is 14 residues long. DNA for the CDR3: TGCGCCAGCAGACCGTCGACAGGCCACAACGAGCAGTACTTC. Residues: CASRPSTGHNEQYF.

The chain carries TRBV6-2 or TRBV6-3 and TRBJ1-1; no definite D call. Germline V gives CDR1 MNHEY, CDR2 SVGEGT. V lost 2 bases to trimming and J lost 4 bases, with 8 bases between them. This CDR3 has 13 residues. The CDR3 nucleotides read TGTGCCAGCAGTTACGTGGCTGGCACTGAAGCTTTCTTT. This translates into CASSYVAGTEAFF.

The DNA for the CDR3 is TGTGCCAGCAGCGTGGGGGCTTTCTACGAGCAGTACTTC. As protein: CASSVGAFYEQYF. This rearrangement joins TRBV27 to TRBJ2-7; D is perhaps TRBD1 (6 bases). CDR1 and CDR2 from the germline V gene are MNHEY and SMNVEV (reference sequence). The CDR3 totals 13 residues. V was trimmed by 6 bases and J by 3 bases, leaving 12 bases between them.

The rearrangement links TRBV7-8 to TRBJ1-2; 7 bases agree with TRBD1. After removal of 5 bases from V and 4 bases from J, the junction contained 7 bases not matched to a gene. CDR1 SGHVS and CDR2 FQNEAQ come from the germline V gene. The CDR3 covers 14 residues. The CDR3, as DNA: TGTGCCAGCAGCCCAGGACAGGCGGGCTATGGCTACACCTTC. This translates into CASSPGQAGYGYTF. The variable domain in full, completed from reference TRBV7-8 and TRBJ1-2, reads GAGVSQSPRYKVAKRGQDVALRCDPISGHVSLFWYQQALGQGPEFLTYFQNEAQLDKSGLPSDRFFAERPEGSVSTLKIQRTQQEDSAVYLCASSPGQAGYGYTFGSGTRLTVV.

This chain links TRBV5-1 with TRBJ2-1; D might be TRBD1 (6 bases). Per germline, CDR1 SGHRS and CDR2 YFSETQ. The CDR3 totals 15 residues. V lost 1 base and J lost 5, with 13 bases in between. CDR3 sequence (DNA): TGCGCCAGCAGCTTGATACAGGGTCCCCACAATGAGCAGTTCTTC. It specifies CASSLIQGPHNEQFF.

The chain couples TRBV4-2 to TRBJ2-7; 7 nucleotides match TRBD1. This CDR3 has 16 residues. Germline loops: CDR1 LGHNA, CDR2 YNFKEQ. The V and J ends lost 2 bases and 6 bases, in that order; junction bases with no gene match: 13. DNA of the CDR3: TGTGCCAGCAGCCAACCGACGGGCAGGGGGTCCCTCGAGCAGTACTTC. This sequence encodes CASSQPTGRGSLEQYF.

The sample holds a few counts of this clone. The chain recombines TRBV18 with TRBJ2-1; 7 bases fit TRBD1. V trimming: 5 bases; J trimming: 9 bases; junction bases outside the gene matches: 4. CDR1 and CDR2 from the germline V gene are KGHSH and LQKENI. This CDR3 contains 12 residues. This CDR3 is CASSATGSEQFF. The DNA for the CDR3 is TGTGCCAGCTCAGCGACAGGGAGTGAGCAGTTCTTC.

The J gene is TRBJ2-1, the V gene TRBV7-6; 7 bases are shared with TRBD2. Losses at the gene ends were 1 base for V and 3 bases for J; bases not matched to a gene: 6. The CDR3 covers 16 residues. Germline values: CDR1 SGHVS, CDR2 FNYEAQ. As DNA, the CDR3 is TGTGCCAGCAGCTTAGGCGGAGCGGGGCTCTACAATGAGCAGTTCTTC. Its protein product is CASSLGGAGLYNEQFF.

The chain combines TRBV6-1 with TRBJ2-2, with TRBD1 as a possible D gene (5 bases). V lost 2 bases and J lost 4, with 8 bases in between. Germline CDR1 is MNHNS and CDR2 is SASEGT. The CDR3 contains 14 residues. CDR3 nucleotide sequence: TGTGCCAGCAGTGAACTTCAGGGCACCGGGGAGCTGTTTTTT. Amino acids: CASSELQGTGELFF.

This chain uses TRBV6-8 with TRBJ2-7; 9 bases are shared with TRBD1. The CDR3 is made up of 15 amino acids. From germline, CDR1 is MNHGY and CDR2 SAAAGT. The trim removed 8 bases at V and 1 base at J, leaving 9 bases unmatched. The CDR3 is CASGIPGQGSYEQYF. In DNA, the CDR3 is TGTGCCAGCGGGATTCCGGGACAGGGTTCCTACGAGCAGTACTTC.

This clone has more than one count but fewer than ten. This chain joins TRBV15 and TRBJ1-2; TRBD1 agrees at 7 bases. Per the germline V gene, CDR1 is LNHNV and CDR2 is YYDKDF (reference sequence). CDR3 size: 15 residues. After removal of 0 bases from V and 4 bases from J, the junction contained 5 bases not matched to a gene. CDR3 sequence: CATSRDYGTAYGYTF. The CDR3, as DNA: TGTGCCACCAGCAGAGATTACGGGACAGCCTATGGCTACACCTTC.

V is TRBV2 and J is TRBJ2-7; TRBD2 might be the D (5 bases). CDR3 length: 12 amino acids. The V gene's germline CDR1 is SNHLY and CDR2 FYNNEI. Trimming took off 6 bases at V and 2 bases at J, with 8 bases between the two ends. Here the CDR3 DNA reads TGTGCCAGCAGGGGAGATCCCTACGAGCAGTACTTC. Protein product: CASRGDPYEQYF.

J is TRBJ1-2 and V is TRBV6-2 or TRBV6-3; D is perhaps TRBD1 (6 bases). Trimming removed 3 bases from V and 8 bases from J, with 13 bases in between. Germline CDR1 MNHEY, CDR2 SVGEGT. The CDR3 runs to 13 residues. CDR3 amino acids: CASSYEGGYGYTF. CDR3 in DNA: TGTGCCAGCAGTTATGAGGGGGGGTACGGCTACACCTTC.

The chain links TRBV28 to TRBJ1-2, with D unclear. Germline V gene data show CDR1 as MDHEN and CDR2 as SYDVKM. This CDR3 has 14 amino acids. The ends were cut back, 5 bases at V and 0 bases at J, with 10 bases in the middle. The CDR3 coding sequence is TGTGCCAGCAGTAATGGCGGAGCTAACTATGGCTACACCTTC. Translating it yields CASSNGGANYGYTF.